This entry features one T cell receptor (beta chain) sequence. What it binds is not known. The data were obtained in a study of Ad26.COV2.S vaccination and SARS-CoV-2 variants. On the study more broadly: The authors gave Ad26.COV2.S intramuscularly, either once or twice 56 days apart. Whole-study findings and limits: Using TCR breadth and depth analyses may have led to underestimated total T cell responses.

Documented treatment: around 19 received Ad26.COV2.S at low or high dose, single or two shots; roughly five received placebo; per-sample allocation not given. Specimens were obtained on day 63 following the first vaccine or placebo injection. Generated by immunoSEQ multiplex PCR, the TCRdb table keeps only in-frame clones and is missing some. The sample carries 300,000 to 400,000 clones, roughly 86% recorded once. The ends were cut back, 2 bases at V and 2 bases at J, with 11 bases in the middle. CDR3 length equals 14 residues. Germline V gives CDR1 SGHRS, CDR2 YFSETQ. Sequencing used peripheral blood, obtained in a trial of Ad26.COV2.S vaccine versus placebo. This rearrangement joins TRBV5-1 to TRBJ2-7; D tentatively reads TRBD1 or TRBD2 (5 bases each). This TCR was sampled from a person aged 18-65 years who received the Ad26.COV2.S COVID-19 vaccine or a placebo. The CDR3 sequence is CASSLSGDAYEQYF. The CDR3 DNA follows: TGCGCCAGCAGCTTATCTGGGGACGCCTACGAGCAGTACTTC.